This entry is about one T cell receptor (beta chain). TCRdb keeps only in-frame clones here, not all; method: immunoSEQ multiplex PCR. The profile covers 75,000 to 90,000 clones, with 90% appearing a single time and roughly 7% taken by the ten largest. The data are from a study of blood T cell repertoires in COVID-19. Germline V CDR1 and CDR2: SEHNR, FQNEAQ (reference sequence). V dropped 3 bases and J dropped 7 bases, with 10 bases sitting between them. There are 13 residues in the CDR3. The clonotype originates from a man between 18 and 35 years old with COVID-19, enrolled during active disease. The sample was peripheral blood. The genes are TRBV7-9 and TRBJ2-4, with D tentatively TRBD2 (6 bases). As DNA, the CDR3 is TGTGCCAGCAGCTTCCCAGGGAGGAACATTCAGTACTTC. This translates into CASSFPGRNIQYF.